Listed below are T cell receptor beta chains from one sample, sequenced in a study of post-analysis software for immune sequencing data. Via MiXCR, TCRdb re-called the PCR reads, giving one row per CDR3 protein. The sample holds about 260,000 distinct CDR3 sequences, 36% seen once. Material for sequencing was blood. Receptor source: a girl aged 10 to 17 with multiple sclerosis. CDR3s include the opening cysteine and the closing phenylalanine or tryptophan. Each record gives: V gene, CDR3 protein.

V gene: TRBV5-1
CDR3 protein: CAGRSGTGYNEQFF

V gene: TRBV11-2
CDR3 protein: CASSLWTRGDTQYF

V gene: TRBV12-3/TRBV12-4
CDR3 protein: CACMLADTQYF

V gene: TRBV12-3/TRBV12-4
CDR3 protein: CASSPWEGVSTEAFF

V gene: TRBV18
CDR3 protein: CASSPQGSGLSYNEQFF

V gene: TRBV20-1
CDR3 protein: CSARDSRGSPLHF

V gene: TRBV7-9
CDR3 protein: CASSFLAGDTQYF

V gene: TRBV20-1
CDR3 protein: CSDVETQYF

V gene: TRBV30
CDR3 protein: CAWSPGVDEQFF

V gene: TRBV5-1
CDR3 protein: CASSLASAGVETQYF

V gene: TRBV7-9
CDR3 protein: CASSRFGGAYNEQFF

V gene: TRBV25-1
CDR3 protein: CASSLGTSGRNEQFF

V gene: TRBV4-2
CDR3 protein: CASSQDRGEYAYNEQFF

V gene: TRBV3-1
CDR3 protein: CASSQEIGDSGEKLFF

V gene: TRBV4-2
CDR3 protein: CASSQEGQGANTGELFF